The rows below give T cell receptor beta chains drawn from one sample of a study of cytomegalovirus exposure and HLA in healthy donors. Only in-frame clones appear in the TCRdb table, and some are missing; sequencing was by immunoSEQ multiplex PCR. This sample's clone table lists around 31,000 clones. The sequenced material came from PBMCs. Source of these receptors: a female donor in good health and CMV-seronegative. The CDR3 runs from the conserved cysteine through the conserved F or W. The D gene is left open where the match is weak.

TRBJ2-3,TRBV6-4,TRBD2,CASSDSGGSSDTQYF,TGTGCCAGCAGTGACTCGGGGGGGTCATCAGATACGCAGTATTTT
TRBJ2-7,TRBV5-5,NA,CASCAPGGRHEQYF,TGTGCCAGCTGCGCTCCGGGGGGCCGTCACGAGCAGTACTTC
TRBJ2-1,TRBV6-1,TRBD2,CASSVKRGGGIDEQFF,TGTGCCAGCAGTGTGAAGCGGGGGGGCGGTATCGATGAGCAGTTCTTC
TRBJ2-7,TRBV6-6,NA,CATGLRYEQYF,TGTGCGACAGGATTGCGATACGAGCAGTACTTC
TRBJ1-3,TRBV30,NA,CAWSVRSSGSSGNTIYF,TGTGCCTGGAGTGTACGATCCTCGGGAAGCTCTGGAAACACCATATATTTT
TRBJ2-5,TRBV11-2,TRBD2,CASSSQPGGRETQYF,TGTGCCAGCAGCTCCCAACCGGGGGGTAGGGAGACCCAGTACTTC
TRBJ2-7,TRBV5-4,TRBD1,CASSRTGWNEQYF,TGTGCCAGCAGCCGGACAGGGTGGAACGAGCAGTACTTC
TRBJ2-3,TRBV2,NA,CASSLGDTQYF,TGTGCCAGCAGCCTAGGTGATACGCAGTATTTT
TRBJ2-7,TRBV6-1,NA,CASSEVVAAYEQYF,TGTGCCAGCAGTGAAGTGGTGGCAGCCTACGAGCAGTACTTC
TRBJ2-5,TRBV2,NA,CASRGRDFQETQYF,TGTGCCAGCAGGGGCCGGGACTTTCAAGAGACCCAGTACTTC
TRBJ1-1,TRBV9,NA,CASGGRTEAFF,TGTGCCAGCGGGGGCAGGACTGAAGCTTTCTTT
TRBJ2-2,TRBV7-7,NA,CASSPTQGSGELFF,TGTGCTAGCAGCCCCACACAGGGATCCGGGGAGCTGTTTTTT
TRBJ1-3,TRBV9,TRBD1,CASSKGQGTLASGNTIYF,TGTGCCAGCAGCAAAGGACAGGGGACCCTGGCCTCTGGAAACACCATATATTTT
TRBJ1-2,TRBV28,TRBD1,CASSRQGGYTF,TGTGCCAGCAGCCGACAGGGGGGCTACACCTTC